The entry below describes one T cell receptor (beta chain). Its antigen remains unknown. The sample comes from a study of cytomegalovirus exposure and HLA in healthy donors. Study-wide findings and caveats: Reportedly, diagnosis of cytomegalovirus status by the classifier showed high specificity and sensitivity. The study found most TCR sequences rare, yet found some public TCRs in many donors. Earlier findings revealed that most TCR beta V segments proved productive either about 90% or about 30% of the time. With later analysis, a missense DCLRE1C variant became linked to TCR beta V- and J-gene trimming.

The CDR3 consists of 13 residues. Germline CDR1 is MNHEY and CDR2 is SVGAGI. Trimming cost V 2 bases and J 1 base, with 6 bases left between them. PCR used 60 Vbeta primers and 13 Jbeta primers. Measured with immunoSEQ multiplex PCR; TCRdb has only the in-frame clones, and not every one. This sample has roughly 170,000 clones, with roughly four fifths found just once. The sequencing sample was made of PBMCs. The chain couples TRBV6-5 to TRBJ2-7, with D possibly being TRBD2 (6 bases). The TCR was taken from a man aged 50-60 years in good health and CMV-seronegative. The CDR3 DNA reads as TGTGCCAGCAGTTACGGGGGGTCCTACGAGCAGTACTTC. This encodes CASSYGGSYEQYF.